The rows below give T cell receptor beta chains drawn from one sample of a study of blood T cell repertoires in COVID-19. Generated by immunoSEQ multiplex PCR, the TCRdb table keeps only in-frame clones and is missing some. In the table there are about 130,000 clones, more than 70% of which are singletons. Sequenced sample: peripheral blood. These receptor sequences come from a man between 65 and 79 years old with acute or convalescent COVID-19. CDR3s leave out the opening cysteine and the closing phenylalanine or tryptophan.

V gene	CDR3 protein
TRBV15	ATSRQRGSSYEQY
TRBV18	ASSQLPPQGNSPLH
TRBV19	ASSPGTGGEQY
TRBV19	ASSGAQGSTGELF
TRBV18	ASSPTTGPNTGELF
TRBV28	ASSLRQEWVYGYT
TRBV6-5	ASSYFASGGAHEQY
TRBV27	ATAPWGTRGQETQY
TRBV18	ASSSLGGRDEQF
TRBV18	ASSPRQGADEKLF
TRBV14	ASSQFQGALNEKLF
TRBV7-2	ASTPGVGTDTQY
TRBV6-5	ASRPTGFYEQY
TRBV12-3/TRBV12-4	ASSPLAGELF
TRBV7-3	ASSLAGGFQETQY
TRBV28	ASSPLGTGNYEQY
TRBV18	ASSPQGYDNEKLF
TRBV9	ASSVVGTGEGYT
TRBV5-1	ASSLGTHTPDTQY
TRBV11-2	ASSRGQNYGYT
TRBV12-5	ASGLVAGPGTEAF
TRBV27	ASKTGGSTYEQY
TRBV5-1	ASSSYTSGGANEQY
TRBV12-5	ASGLVLNRQEANYGYT
TRBV10-2	ASSSGGSSYEQY
TRBV13	ASSLVGLAGTQETQY
TRBV7-9	ASSSGLAGVLNTQY
TRBV9	ASSVGRWDRGNADTQY
TRBV5-1	ASSLEQAGGEQY
TRBV3-1/TRBV3-2	ASSPGLAGGLRSYNEQF
TRBV6-5	ASSYSRTGRNSPLH
TRBV5-1	ASSLDGGNTEAF
TRBV5-1	ASSSSSGGTEAF
TRBV3-1/TRBV3-2	ASSQGLTGVANVLT
TRBV6-5	ASTSLAAETQY
TRBV5-4	ASSLGQDNSPLH
TRBV19	ASSVRPGYNSPLH
TRBV6-1	ASSEDPRRQGGSYEQY
TRBV7-9	ASSPGVGWYSYEQY
TRBV6-5	ASKGLQTPQH
TRBV10-3	AISDPIGGANEQF
TRBV6-4	ASSDSPAGMNTEAF
TRBV6-5	ASKGNIREKLF
TRBV7-8	ASSLSGGGSAQY
TRBV6-5	ASRIGTSHLRQY
TRBV12-3/TRBV12-4	ASSLEPGPQH
TRBV11-3	ASSLGTGVYEQY
TRBV6-2/TRBV6-3	ASSYSTGTEGSGNTIY
TRBV4-1	ASSGGQGVQPQH
TRBV3-1/TRBV3-2	ASSQVYGGTNTGELF
TRBV14	ASSQDGLAGGRSTGELF